The 14 T cell receptor beta chains presented below share a single source sample, sequenced in a study of T-cell reconstitution after alpha-beta-depleted transplantation in children. Unique molecular identifiers featured in how the TCRbeta library was prepared. TCRdb redid the calling of the PCR reads with MiXCR, one entry per CDR3 protein. The sample carries roughly 300,000 distinct CDR3 sequences, more than 9% recorded once. The sequencing here drew on peripheral blood, taken 180 days after TCRalphabeta/CD19-depleted stem cell transplant. The receptors stem from a male patient between 2 and 15 years old who had a stem cell transplant for chronic granulomatous disease, so the T cells may come from the graft donor.

This clonotype was detected many times. This chain joins TRBV25-1 and TRBJ2-7; no definite D call. The CDR3 has 11 residues. Germline CDR1 is MGHDK and CDR2 is SYGVNS. The ends were cut back, 11 bases at V and 3 bases at J, with 11 bases in the middle. DNA for the CDR3: TGTGCCCCATTGGGCAGCTACGAGCAGTACTTC. It translates to CAPLGSYEQYF.

The chain is built from TRBV12-2 and TRBJ2-7. TRBV12-2 is assigned pseudogene status. The CDR3 covers 16 residues. CDR3 nucleotide sequence: TGTGCAAGTCGCTTATCCATCGGCGGATACTCCTACGAGCAGTACTTC. As protein: CASRLSIGGYSYEQYF.

This clonotype has a count of ten or more. J is TRBJ2-5 and V is TRBV7-2; 9 positions agree with TRBD2. The germline CDR1 and CDR2 sequences are SGHTA and FQGNSA. With V trimmed by 1 base and J by 3 bases, 3 bases remained unmatched. CDR3 size: 15 residues. The DNA of the CDR3 is TGTGCCAGCAGCTTAGAGCGGGGGGCTAAAGAGACCCAGTACTTC. As protein: CASSLERGAKETQYF.

This clonotype was counted many times. The chain couples TRBV20-1 to TRBJ2-5; 9 positions agree with TRBD1. Unmatched junction bases numbered 6, after V lost 0 bases and J lost 1 base. This CDR3 is built from 16 residues. CDR1 DFQATT and CDR2 SNEGSKA come from the germline V gene (reference sequence). In DNA, the CDR3 is TGCAGTGCTAGAGATCCGGGACAGGGCTTCCAAGAGACCCAGTACTTC. Translating gives CSARDPGQGFQETQYF.

This clonotype has ten or more counts. The CDR3 bases are TGCAGTGCTAGAATCCGGGGCCCTTTCGGTCAGCCCCAGCATTTT. It yields the protein CSARIRGPFGQPQHF. The chain employs TRBV20-1 and TRBJ1-5, with a possible D match to TRBD1 (5 bases). CDR3 length: 15 amino acids. The V and J ends lost 2 bases and 6 bases respectively, with 17 bases between them. CDR1 and CDR2 (germline): DFQATT, SNEGSKA (reference sequence).

This clonotype was counted many times. J is TRBJ2-6 and V is TRBV7-2, with a weak D call TRBD2 (6 bases). This CDR3 is built from 16 residues. Trimming left V 5 bases short and J 0 bases short, with 11 bases between. Germline lookup yields CDR1 SGHTA and CDR2 FQGNSA. The CDR3: CASSPRGTSGANVLTF. CDR3 DNA: TGTGCCAGCAGCCCTCGCGGGACCTCTGGGGCCAACGTCCTGACTTTC.

V is TRBV27 and J is TRBJ2-4; D perhaps matches TRBD2 (7 bases). This CDR3 region has 16 residues. V lost 8 bases to trimming and J lost 0 bases, with 17 bases between them. Per germline, CDR1 MNHEY and CDR2 SMNVEV (reference sequence). CDR3 residues: CASFWSGTIAKNIQYF. CDR3 nucleotides: TGTGCCAGCTTCTGGAGCGGGACAATAGCCAAAAACATTCAGTACTTC.

The table lists this clonotype with many counts. The rearrangement links TRBV20-1 to TRBJ2-7, with D unclear. The CDR3 runs 14 residues. V lost 3 bases and J lost 2, with 14 bases in between. Germline V gene sequence: CDR1 DFQATT, CDR2 SNEGSKA (reference sequence). DNA of the CDR3: TGCAGTGCTAGTTCGAGAGCCCCCCCCTACGAGCAGTACTTC. Translation gives CSASSRAPPYEQYF.

This clonotype was seen at least ten times. The chain uses TRBV18 and TRBJ2-7; TRBD2 agrees at 9 bases. Trimming took 5 bases from V and 4 from J; bases not matched to a gene: 6. Germline-derived CDR1 and CDR2 are KGHSH and LQKENI. The CDR3 extends over 14 amino acids. The CDR3 here is CASSSTTSGYEQYF. The DNA for the CDR3 is TGTGCCAGCTCATCAACGACTAGCGGTTACGAGCAGTACTTC.

This clonotype was picked up a small number of times. The gene calls are TRBV19 and TRBJ1-5; D is uncertain. Between the trimmed V and J ends, which lost 3 bases and 3 bases, there was a span of 6 bases. Germline values: CDR1 LNHDA, CDR2 SQIVND (reference sequence). There are 13 residues in the CDR3. CDR3 loop: CASSISVNQPQHF. The DNA for the CDR3 is TGTGCCAGTAGTATTTCCGTCAATCAGCCCCAGCATTTT.

This clonotype has ten or more counts. The chain joins TRBV9 to TRBJ2-7; D perhaps matches TRBD2 (6 bases). CDR1 and CDR2 from the germline V gene are SGDLS and YYNGEE. V was shortened by 0 bases and J by 2 bases, with 9 bases between the two germline ends. This CDR3 has 14 residues. Written as DNA, the CDR3 is TGTGCCAGCAGCGTAGGGGGGGTCCCCTACGAGCAGTACTTC. This encodes CASSVGGVPYEQYF.

The sample holds many counts of this clonotype. The chain carries TRBV12-3 or TRBV12-4 and TRBJ2-2; 15 positions agree with TRBD2. Germline trimming cut 3 bases from V and 2 bases from J; bases unmatched to any gene: 10. The CDR3 has 20 residues. In nucleotides, the CDR3 is TGTGCCAGCAGTTTTGCCGTCCCGGGACTAGCGGGGGGCAACACCGGGGAGCTGTTTTTT. Translating it yields CASSFAVPGLAGGNTGELFF.

This clonotype was seen more than once but under ten times. V and J are TRBV12-3 or TRBV12-4 and TRBJ1-6; D unresolved. The CDR3 is 15 residues long. V was pared by 6 bases and J by 0 bases, with 9 bases between. This CDR3 reads CASSLSSSYNSPLHF. CDR3 bases: TGTGCCAGCAGCCTATCGAGCTCCTATAATTCACCCCTCCACTTT.

This clonotype was detected ten times or more. V and J are TRBV20-1 and TRBJ1-5, with D hard to call. This CDR3 has 11 amino acids. The ends were cut back, 3 bases at V and 5 bases at J, with 5 bases in the middle. Germline loops: CDR1 DFQATT, CDR2 SNEGSKA (reference sequence). The CDR3 coding sequence is TGCAGTGCTAGTGGGGATCAGCCCCAGCATTTT. Translating it yields CSASGDQPQHF.